The table lists the clone carrying this TCR beta chain with many counts. This sample was included in a study of tumor-infiltrating lymphocytes in primary liver carcinoma. At the level of the study: Ages ranged from 30 to 69, with HCC or mixed HCC-cholangiocarcinoma.

Unsorted bulk tissue of about 18-32 mg yielded co-extracted RNA and DNA. Patients had primary liver carcinoma treated by surgical resection. The proportion of viable tumor cells exceeded 80% in every tumor sample. Constant-region priming of roughly 0.45 ug total RNA yielded TCR beta cDNA. Investigators got TCR beta libraries out of three nested multiplex PCR rounds, done with slightly modified ARM-PCR. Use of TRBV1-TRBV30 forward primers with a C-beta reverse primer characterized the first two PCR rounds, which lasted approximately 11 cycles each. Using its own MiXCR run on the multiplex PCR reads, TCRdb lists one record per CDR3 protein. Among around 80,000 distinct CDR3 sequences, around 70% were seen once, and the ten largest hold 19%. V lost 4 bases and J lost 8; bases outside the gene matches: 5. CDR3 length: 14 residues.

This chain links TRBV12-3 or TRBV12-4 with TRBJ2-1; 10 positions agree with TRBD2. The sample was liver tumor tissue from sampling region 1. Subset: tumor region T1, superior pole. The sequence derives from a man between 40 and 49 years old with primary liver carcinoma and hepatitis B virus infection. CDR3 residues: CASSYSSGSDEQFF. In nucleotides, the CDR3 is TGTGCCAGCAGTTACTCTAGCGGGAGCGATGAGCAGTTCTTC.